The present T cell receptor (beta chain) was sequenced within a study of T-cell reconstitution after alpha-beta-depleted transplantation in children. Study outcomes and limitations: A year had passed since transplant, and T-cell counts and diversity by then came mostly from newly produced T cells. Elevated TCRbeta diversity at day 60 was traced, in some patients, to surviving recipient T cells and thymic progenitors. By about two months after transplant, alpha-beta T cells reportedly arose from several hundred graft clones that had expanded.

Unique molecular identifiers were incorporated into the prepared TCRbeta library. One entry per CDR3 protein results from TCRdb running MiXCR on the PCR reads. Seen here are approximately 630,000 distinct CDR3 sequences, around 12% observed once, and the top ten hold about 0.79%. As for this clonotype: Its antigen is still unknown.

The germline V and J ends were trimmed by 2 bases and 1 base, with 6 bases remaining between them. The CDR3 extends over 13 amino acids. CDR1 is DFQATT, CDR2 SNEGSKA, per germline (reference sequence). The specimen was PBMCs, collected before TCRalphabeta/CD19-depleted stem cell transplant. This sequence originates from a girl aged 2 to 9 with congenital amegakaryocytic thrombocytopenia, due to receive a stem cell transplant. The chain couples TRBV20-1 to TRBJ2-1, with D hard to call. CDR3 in amino acids: CSARQPSYNEQFF. The CDR3 DNA is TGCAGTGCTAGACAGCCTTCCTACAATGAGCAGTTCTTC.